This TCR beta chain was observed in a study of cytomegalovirus exposure and HLA in healthy donors. The PCR ran on 60 Vbeta and 13 Jbeta primers. Only in-frame clones appear in the TCRdb table, and some are missing; sequencing was by immunoSEQ multiplex PCR. The table lists fewer than 150,000 clones, roughly 78% of them singletons. About this clone itself: Its antigen is as yet unknown.

The CDR3 has 20 residues. Losses at the gene ends were 3 bases for V and 7 bases for J; bases not matched to a gene: 17. CDR1 is LNHDA, CDR2 SQIVND, per germline (reference sequence). General study points: Reports credit the classifier with highly specific, highly sensitive diagnosis of cytomegalovirus status.

The sample was PBMCs. The receptor was isolated from a man aged 35-49 years in good health and CMV-seropositive. The chain links TRBV19 to TRBJ2-1; 14 bases map to TRBD2. The CDR3 nucleotides read TGTGCCAGTAGTATCCGTAGAGGACTAGCGGGAGGTATGGCTGGGAATGAGCAGTTCTTC. Its protein is CASSIRRGLAGGMAGNEQFF.